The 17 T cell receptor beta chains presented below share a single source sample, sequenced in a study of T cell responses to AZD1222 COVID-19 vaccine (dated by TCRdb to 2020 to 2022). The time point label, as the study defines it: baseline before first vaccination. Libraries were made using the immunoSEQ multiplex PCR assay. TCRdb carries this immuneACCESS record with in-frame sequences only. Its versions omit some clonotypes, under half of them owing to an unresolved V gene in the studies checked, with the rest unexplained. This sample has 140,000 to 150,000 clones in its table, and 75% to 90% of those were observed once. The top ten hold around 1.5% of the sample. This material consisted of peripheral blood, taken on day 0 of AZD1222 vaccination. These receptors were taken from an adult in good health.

The CDR3 coding sequence is TGTGCCAGTACGCGGGCAGCGGGAGGGGCCTATACGCAGTATTTT. It translates to CASTRAAGGAYTQYF. The rearrangement links TRBV19 to TRBJ2-3; 10 positions agree with TRBD2. The CDR3 covers 15 residues. Germline CDR1 and CDR2: LNHDA and SQIVND (reference sequence). Losses at the gene ends were 7 bases for V and 7 bases for J; bases not matched to a gene: 11.

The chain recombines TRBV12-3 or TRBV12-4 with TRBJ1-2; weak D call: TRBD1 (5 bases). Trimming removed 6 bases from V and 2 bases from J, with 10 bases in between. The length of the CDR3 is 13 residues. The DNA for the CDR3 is TGTGCCAGCAGAACAGGATTGAACTATGGCTACACCTTC. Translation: CASRTGLNYGYTF.

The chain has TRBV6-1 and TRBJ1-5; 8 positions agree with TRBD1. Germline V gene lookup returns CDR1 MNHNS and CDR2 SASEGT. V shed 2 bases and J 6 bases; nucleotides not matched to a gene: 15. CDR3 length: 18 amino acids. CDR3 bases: TGTGCCAGCAGTGAATCCTCAAAGATCAGGGGGCTGGTTCAGCCCCAGCATTTT. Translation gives CASSESSKIRGLVQPQHF.

For the CDR3, the DNA is TGCGCCAGCAGTGAGGATGAAGCAGGGCCGAACACTGAAGCTTTCTTT. Its protein is CASSEDEAGPNTEAFF. The V gene is TRBV10-2, the J gene TRBJ1-1, with D tentatively TRBD1 (5 bases). V lost 2 bases and J lost 1, with 14 bases in between. This CDR3 has 16 amino acids. Germline V lookup: CDR1 WSHSY, CDR2 SAAADI.

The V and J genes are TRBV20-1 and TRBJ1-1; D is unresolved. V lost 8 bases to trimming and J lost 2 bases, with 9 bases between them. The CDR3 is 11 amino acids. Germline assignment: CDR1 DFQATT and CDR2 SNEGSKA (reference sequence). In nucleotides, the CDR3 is TGCAGTCCCGTGACCAACACTGAAGCTTTCTTT. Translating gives CSPVTNTEAFF.

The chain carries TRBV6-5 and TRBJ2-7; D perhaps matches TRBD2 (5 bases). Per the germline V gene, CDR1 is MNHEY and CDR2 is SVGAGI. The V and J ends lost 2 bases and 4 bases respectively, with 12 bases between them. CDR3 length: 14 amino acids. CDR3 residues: CASSYAAAGYEQYF. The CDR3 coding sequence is TGTGCCAGCAGTTACGCCGCCGCGGGTTACGAGCAGTACTTC.

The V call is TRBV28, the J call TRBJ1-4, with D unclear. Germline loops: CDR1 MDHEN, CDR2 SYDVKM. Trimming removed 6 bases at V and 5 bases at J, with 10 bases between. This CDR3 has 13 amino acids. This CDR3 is CASSRTINEKLFF. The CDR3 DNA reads TGTGCCAGCAGCCGAACGATCAATGAAAAACTGTTTTTT.

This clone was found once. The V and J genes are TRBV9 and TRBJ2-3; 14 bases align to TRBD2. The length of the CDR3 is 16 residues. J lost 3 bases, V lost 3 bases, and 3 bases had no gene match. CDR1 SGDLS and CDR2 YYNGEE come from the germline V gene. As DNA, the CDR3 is TGTGCCAGCAGCGCCCGACTAGCGGGGGGGACAGATACGCAGTATTTT. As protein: CASSARLAGGTDTQYF.

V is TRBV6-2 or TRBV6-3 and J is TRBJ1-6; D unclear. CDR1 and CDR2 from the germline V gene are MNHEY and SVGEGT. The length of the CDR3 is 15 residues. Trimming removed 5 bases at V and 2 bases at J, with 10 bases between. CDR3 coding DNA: TGTGCCAGCAGTGCCGGGGAGGCCTATAATTCACCCCTCCACTTT. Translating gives CASSAGEAYNSPLHF.

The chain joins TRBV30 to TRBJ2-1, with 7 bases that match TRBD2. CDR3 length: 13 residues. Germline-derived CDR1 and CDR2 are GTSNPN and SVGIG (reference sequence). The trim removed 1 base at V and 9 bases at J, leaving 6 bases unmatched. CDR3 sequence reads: CAWSALTSTEQFF. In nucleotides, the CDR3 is TGTGCCTGGAGTGCACTGACTAGCACTGAGCAGTTCTTC.

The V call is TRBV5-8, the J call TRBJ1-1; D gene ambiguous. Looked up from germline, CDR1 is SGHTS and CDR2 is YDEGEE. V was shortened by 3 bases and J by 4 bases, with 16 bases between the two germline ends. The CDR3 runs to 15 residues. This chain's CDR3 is CASSSGALLGTEAFF. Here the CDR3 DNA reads TGTGCCAGCAGCTCTGGCGCCCTTCTAGGCACTGAAGCTTTCTTT.

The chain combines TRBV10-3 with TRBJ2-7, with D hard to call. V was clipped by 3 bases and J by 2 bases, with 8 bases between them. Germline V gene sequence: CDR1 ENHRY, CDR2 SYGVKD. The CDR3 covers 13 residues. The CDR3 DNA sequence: TGTGCCATCAGTGAAGGCAGTACCTACGAGCAGTACTTC. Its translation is CAISEGSTYEQYF.

CDR3 in DNA: TGTGCCACCAGTGATCCCAGGGACAGTGAAGCTTTCTTT. Translation gives CATSDPRDSEAFF. V gene TRBV24-1 combines with J gene TRBJ1-1; 7 bases line up with TRBD1. The CDR3 consists of 13 residues. J was trimmed by 7 bases and V by 3 bases; bases with no gene match: 4. Germline loops: CDR1 KGHDR, CDR2 SFDVKD.

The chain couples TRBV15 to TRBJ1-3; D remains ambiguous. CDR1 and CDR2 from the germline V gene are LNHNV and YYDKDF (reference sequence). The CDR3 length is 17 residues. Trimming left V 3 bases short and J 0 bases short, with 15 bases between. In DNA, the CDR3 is TGTGCCACCAGCAGTGACGACGTTTTCAACTCTGGAAACACCATATATTTT. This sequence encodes CATSSDDVFNSGNTIYF.

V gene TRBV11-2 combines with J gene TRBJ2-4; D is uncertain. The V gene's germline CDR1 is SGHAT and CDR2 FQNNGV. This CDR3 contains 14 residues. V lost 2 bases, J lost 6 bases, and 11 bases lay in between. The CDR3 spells CASSLYSDGNIQYF. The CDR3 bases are TGTGCCAGCAGCTTATATTCCGACGGAAACATTCAGTACTTC.

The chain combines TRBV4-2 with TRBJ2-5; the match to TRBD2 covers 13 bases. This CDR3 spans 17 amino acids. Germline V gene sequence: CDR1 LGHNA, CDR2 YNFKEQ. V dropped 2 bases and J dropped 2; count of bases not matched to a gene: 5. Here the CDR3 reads CASSQTGLAGEQETQYF. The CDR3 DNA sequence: TGTGCCAGCAGCCAAACTGGACTAGCGGGGGAACAAGAGACCCAGTACTTC.

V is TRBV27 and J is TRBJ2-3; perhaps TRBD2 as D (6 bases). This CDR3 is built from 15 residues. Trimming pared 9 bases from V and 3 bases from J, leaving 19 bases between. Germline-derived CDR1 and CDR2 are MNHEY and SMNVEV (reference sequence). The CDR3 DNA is TGTGCCAGTCAGATCGGCGGGGTGAAAACAGATACGCAGTATTTT. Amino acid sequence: CASQIGGVKTDTQYF.